This TCR beta chain was documented in a study of regulatory T cells in long-lasting Graves disease (dated by TCRdb to the early 2020s). Regarding the research as a whole: Persistent Graves' disease was defined as persistently positive TSH receptor autoantibodies together with antithyroid drug treatment for over 5 years. Patients with persistent Graves' disease were compared with patients with newly diagnosed Graves' disease using TCR sequencing and RNA sequencing of peripheral blood. The study was conducted in China and was registered as a clinical trial. A total of roughly 35 samples underwent TCR sequencing: approximately 13 from persistent and around 20 from newly diagnosed Graves' disease patients. In the clinical cohort, patients with persistent Graves' disease had used antithyroid drugs for an average of around ten years.

The trim is 0 bases for V and 3 bases for J, with a gap of 12 bases between the germline ends. Inclusive of the bounding cysteine and phenylalanine, the CDR3 is 15 residues long. Just the 45-base CDR3 DNA is kept, in frame starting at base 1. In the germline V gene (reference sequence), CDR1 corresponds to SGHAT and CDR2 to FQDESV. This clonotype has a count of ten or more. Its antigen specificity is not known. The record has no base qualities; no much larger clone is one base away. This sample's time point label indicates: persistent/refractory GD, antithyroid drugs over 5 years with positive TRAb. For both TCR sequencing and RNA sequencing, RNA was extracted from PBMCs using TRIzol. Graves' disease was diagnosed according to American Thyroid Association guidelines. Recruitment of patients was carried out at an endocrinology department in Xi'an, China. Each patient gave about 9.1 milliliters of peripheral blood, collected in an EDTA anticoagulant tube. Ficoll Paque Plus density gradient separation was used to isolate PBMCs, and no further T cell sorting was done. An Agilent 2100 Bioanalyzer and agarose gel were used to check RNA quality, and a NanoDrop 2000 was used to measure RNA concentration.

Broad study findings and their caveats: More public clonotypes were shared among persistent patients (roughly 2,900) than among newly diagnosed patients (966). Sequencing and analysis were restricted to the TCR beta chain. Preferential use of TRBV28, TRBJ1-2 and TRBJ2-5 was observed in persistent disease, whereas TRBV20-1 and TRBJ2-1 were favored in newly diagnosed disease. As a limitation, the authors acknowledged that the small sample size may reduce accuracy. Because the primary lesion, thyroid tissue, could not be accessed, the study looked at peripheral blood alone. Compared with newly diagnosed patients, persistent Graves' disease patients had lower TCR Shannon entropy and fewer highly expanded clones, which suggests clonal expansion.

Libraries were built with multiplex PCR. For sequencing, an Illumina HiSeq 4000 was employed. TCR beta libraries were built with iRepertoire HTBI primers and Arm-PCR amplification of CDR3 regions. Before sequencing, the PCR products underwent gel purification. In the original analysis: Gene usage analysis of CDR3 amino acid clonotypes relied on the 60 or so TRBV and fewer than 15 TRBJ segments identified across samples. Filtered high-quality paired reads were merged into contigs using COPE and FqMerger. Contigs were aligned with BLAST to IMGT TRBV, TRBD and TRBJ reference genes, and CDR3 was defined per IMGT. Highly expanded clones were defined as clonotypes with a frequency above 0.1%. Shannon entropy was used to measure repertoire diversity, and the Gini coefficient was used to measure V-J evenness. A clonotype was considered public if more than one individual shared it. Using fastp at Q25 and MiXCR, TCRdb reprocessed the public reads and kept productive beta chains. Entries that share a CDR3 protein sequence are merged under the most common genes and DNA. These V and J calls rely on TCRdb rather than the paper's analysis. The sample table shows 420,000 or so distinct CDR3 sequences, and around a quarter are seen once. Of the sample, roughly 28% falls within the top ten clones.

Sequencing was performed on peripheral blood mononuclear cells (PBMCs), taken when the disease was refractory, from a patient treated with antithyroid drugs. The sequence was obtained from a female donor with Graves disease. Recombination connected TRBV11-1 to TRBJ2-7; too little of a D gene remains to name it. The nucleotide sequence reads as follows: TGTGCCAGCAGCTTAGCCTCAGGTGGTATCTACGAGCAGTACTTC. Translated, this gives CASSLASGGIYEQYF.